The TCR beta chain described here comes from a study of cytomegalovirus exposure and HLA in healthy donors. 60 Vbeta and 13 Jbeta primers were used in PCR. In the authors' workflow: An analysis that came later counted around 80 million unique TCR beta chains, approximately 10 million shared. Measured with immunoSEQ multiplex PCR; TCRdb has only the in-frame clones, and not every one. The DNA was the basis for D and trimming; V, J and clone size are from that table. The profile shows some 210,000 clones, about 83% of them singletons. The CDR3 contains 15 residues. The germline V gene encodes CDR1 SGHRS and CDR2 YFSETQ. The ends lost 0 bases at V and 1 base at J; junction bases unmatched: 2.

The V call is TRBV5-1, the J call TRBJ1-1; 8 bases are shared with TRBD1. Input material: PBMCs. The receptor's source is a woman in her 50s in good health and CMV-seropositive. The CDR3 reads CASSLVGQENTEAFF. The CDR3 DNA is TGCGCCAGCAGCTTGGTGGGACAGGAGAACACTGAAGCTTTCTTT. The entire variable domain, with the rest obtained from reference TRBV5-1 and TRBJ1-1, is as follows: KAGVTQTPRYLIKTRGQQVTLSCSPISGHRSVSWYQQTPGQGLQFLFEYFSETQRNKGNFPGRFSGRQFSNSRSEMNVSTLELGDSALYLCASSLVGQENTEAFFGQGTRLTVV.